This T cell receptor beta chain was captured in a study of regulatory T cells in long-lasting Graves disease. CDR1 and CDR2 from the germline V gene are SGHTA and FQGTGA. V was clipped by 7 bases and J by 3 bases, with 12 bases between them. The CDR3 has 13 residues. Study results and limitations: Persistent Graves' patients had lower TCR diversity than newly diagnosed ones.

Time point reported: newly diagnosed GD, antithyroid drugs for less than 3 months. Isolated PBMC RNA provided the starting material for the TCR library. Construction of the TCR beta libraries employed iRepertoire HTBI primers in conjunction with Arm-PCR of CDR3 regions. TCRdb re-derived calls from the multiplex PCR reads in MiXCR, one entry per CDR3 protein. The profile covers roughly 510,000 distinct CDR3 sequences, with around 16% appearing a single time and 12% taken by the ten largest. This clonotype was seen only a few times. Its specificity is unknown. These same records also appear under a second study, on T cells in Graves' hyperthyroidism and ophthalmopathy.

The sequence derives from a man aged 18 to 30 with Graves disease. The gene calls are TRBV7-3 and TRBJ2-5, with D unresolved. Sequencing used peripheral blood mononuclear cells (PBMCs), obtained at new diagnosis, from a patient treated with antithyroid drugs. The CDR3 reads CASILIPKETQYF. The CDR3 coding sequence is TGTGCCAGCATCCTTATTCCGAAAGAGACCCAGTACTTC. The full variable domain, rest sourced from reference TRBV7-3 and TRBJ2-5, is GAGVSQTPSNKVTEKGKYVELRCDPISGHTALYWYRQSLGQGPEFLIYFQGTGAADDSGLPNDRFFAVRPEGSVSTLKIQRTERGDSAVYLCASILIPKETQYFGPGTRLLVL.